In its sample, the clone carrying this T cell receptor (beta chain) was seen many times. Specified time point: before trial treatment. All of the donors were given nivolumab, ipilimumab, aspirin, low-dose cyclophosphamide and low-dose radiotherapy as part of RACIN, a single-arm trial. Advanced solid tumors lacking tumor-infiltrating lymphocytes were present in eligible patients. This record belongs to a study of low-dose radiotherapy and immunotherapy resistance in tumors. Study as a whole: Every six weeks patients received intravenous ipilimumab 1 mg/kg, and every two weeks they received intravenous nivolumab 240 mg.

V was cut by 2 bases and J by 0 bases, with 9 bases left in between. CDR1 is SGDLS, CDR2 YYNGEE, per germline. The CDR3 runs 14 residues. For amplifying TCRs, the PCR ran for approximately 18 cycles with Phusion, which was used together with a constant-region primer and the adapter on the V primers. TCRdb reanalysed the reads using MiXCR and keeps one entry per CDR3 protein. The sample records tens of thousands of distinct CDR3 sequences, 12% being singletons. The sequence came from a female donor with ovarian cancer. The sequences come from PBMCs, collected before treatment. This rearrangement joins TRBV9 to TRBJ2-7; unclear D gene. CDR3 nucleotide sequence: TGTGCCAGCAGCGTGGACCCTGGCTCCTACGAGCAGTACTTC. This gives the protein CASSVDPGSYEQYF.